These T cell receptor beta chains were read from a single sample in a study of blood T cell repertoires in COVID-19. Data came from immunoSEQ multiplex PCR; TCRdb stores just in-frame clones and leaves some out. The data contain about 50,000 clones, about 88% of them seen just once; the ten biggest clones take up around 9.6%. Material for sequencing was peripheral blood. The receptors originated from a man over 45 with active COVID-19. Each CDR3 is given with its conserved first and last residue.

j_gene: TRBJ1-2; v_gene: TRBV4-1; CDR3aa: CASSPGTQNNYGYTF
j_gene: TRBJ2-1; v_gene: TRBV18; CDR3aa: CASSPPGIAGYNEQFF
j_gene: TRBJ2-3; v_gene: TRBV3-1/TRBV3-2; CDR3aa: CAISRQEFTGGQYF
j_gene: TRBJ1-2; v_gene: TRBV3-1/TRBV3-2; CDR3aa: CASSQGGGEGYTF
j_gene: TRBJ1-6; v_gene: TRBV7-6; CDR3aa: CASSLIAGQGASSPLHF
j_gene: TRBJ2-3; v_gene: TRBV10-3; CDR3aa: CAISERYTDTQYF
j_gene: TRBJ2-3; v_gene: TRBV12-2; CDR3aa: CASRSPGGSGNTDTQYF
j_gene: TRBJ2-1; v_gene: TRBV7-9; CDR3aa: CASSADRRGENEQFF
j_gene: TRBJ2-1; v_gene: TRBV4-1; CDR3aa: CASSGVEQFF
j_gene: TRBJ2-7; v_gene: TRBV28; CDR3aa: CASSLQGQGDEQYF
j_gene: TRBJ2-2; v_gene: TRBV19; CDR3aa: CASSRTGEGGELFF
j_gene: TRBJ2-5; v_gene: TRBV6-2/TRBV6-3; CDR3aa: CASSLDREETQYF
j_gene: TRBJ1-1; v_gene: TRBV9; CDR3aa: CASSEGHLGAEAFF
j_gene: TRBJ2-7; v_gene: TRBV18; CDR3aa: CASSPITTTSFDEQYF
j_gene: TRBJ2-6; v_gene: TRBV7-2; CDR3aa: CASSFQTGSGANVLTF
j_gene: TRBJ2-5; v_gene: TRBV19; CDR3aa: CATRISGEETQYF
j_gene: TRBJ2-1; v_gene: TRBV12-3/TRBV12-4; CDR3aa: CASSSLGEQFF
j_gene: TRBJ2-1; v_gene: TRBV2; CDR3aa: CASVVTRANEQFF
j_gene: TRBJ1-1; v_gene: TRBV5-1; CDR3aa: CASRLGRNTEAFF
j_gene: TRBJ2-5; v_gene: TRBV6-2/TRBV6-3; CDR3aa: CASSYSRFKRGQETQYF
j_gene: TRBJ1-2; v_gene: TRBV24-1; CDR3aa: CATSDSSGFGYTF
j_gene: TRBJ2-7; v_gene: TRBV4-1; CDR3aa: CASSPPGREHEQYF
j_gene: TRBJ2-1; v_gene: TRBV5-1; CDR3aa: CASSLEVKGYTYNEQFF
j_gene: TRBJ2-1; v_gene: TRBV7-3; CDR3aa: CASSLRPAGDNNEQFF
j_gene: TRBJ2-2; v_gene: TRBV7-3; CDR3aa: CASRTGGTNTGELFF
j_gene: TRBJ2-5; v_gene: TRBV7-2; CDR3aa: CASSSKAGAQETQYF
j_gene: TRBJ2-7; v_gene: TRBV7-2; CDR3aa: CASSPSSGTSYEQYF
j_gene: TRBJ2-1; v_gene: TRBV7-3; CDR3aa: CASSTSGTPYDEQFF
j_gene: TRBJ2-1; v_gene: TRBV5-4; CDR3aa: CASRQPGNEQFF
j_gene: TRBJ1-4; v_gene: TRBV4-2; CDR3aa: CASRPLRGTNEKLFF